The rows below give T cell receptor beta chains drawn from one sample of a study of CD8 T cells in Susac syndrome. TCRdb redid the calling of the immunoSEQ multiplex PCR reads with MiXCR, one entry per CDR3 protein. Of about 400,000 distinct CDR3 sequences in the sample, around 83% are singletons; the top ten hold roughly 0.11%. The sequencing sample was made of CD8+ T cells from PBMCs. These receptors all stem from a human donor with multiple sclerosis. Each CDR3 is given without its conserved first and last residue. The order of the fields is V gene, CDR3 protein.

>TRBV5-6
ASSSRVSSASNYGYT
>TRBV29-1
SVRTGQTYEQY
>TRBV28
ASSLHRTSGRGRETQY
>TRBV28
ASSTRGLGDLEQY
>TRBV30
AYKPGQSYEQY
>TRBV30
AWSMSDMSYEQY
>TRBV27
ASSSGGYQPQH
>TRBV6-5
ASSPYQGGNEQF
>TRBV30
AWSVTSQPQH
>TRBV7-9
ASISGIYGYT
>TRBV20-1
SARDLMKTNFEEQF
>TRBV27
ASSAQGSGEQY
>TRBV5-1
ASSLEISESAAAEAF
>TRBV27
ASSPGVWPKNIQY
>TRBV4-1
ASSLPGIEKLF
>TRBV7-9
ASSLSGVDGELF
>TRBV20-1
SARDWASGNEQF
>TRBV5-6
ASSLLAGGLNNEQF
>TRBV3-1
ASSQEASLADTQY
>TRBV12-3/TRBV12-4
ASSSGGFEQF
>TRBV7-8
ASSHQEGTGGYTYTDTQY
>TRBV6-1
ASAPGQGRAGNQPQH
>TRBV5-6
ASSLALAGHQETQY
>TRBV5-1
ASSPAQSMNTEAF
>TRBV9
ASSVGTSELDEQF
>TRBV7-2
ASSSAGVWGTEAF
>TRBV15
ATSGGRGYEQY
>TRBV7-9
ASSLEGIEQY
>TRBV27
ASRSLAGSGELF
>TRBV24-1
ATSDGLTSGMISYNEQF
>TRBV19
ASSIGFTQPYNEQF
>TRBV19
ASSHLDSYEQY
>TRBV11-2
ASSPQQGPYEQY
>TRBV25-1
ASSEPGAFNEQF
>TRBV6-5
ASSYGGWETQY
>TRBV10-3
AISESTGTPNSYEQY
>TRBV14
ASSPVLADSYEQY
>TRBV2
ASRDRGLNEQY
>TRBV2
ASSGARNRASYGYT
>TRBV21-1
ASSTNTNEQF
>TRBV5-6
ASSGWVAGGRNTGELF
>TRBV7-8
ASSFRDRHGLEQY
>TRBV30
AWGKGVFYGYT
>TRBV7-9
ASSRHLWAQPQH
>TRBV7-7
ASSTGGGYNEQF
>TRBV2
ATHRGATYQETQY
>TRBV10-3
AISRDSPSGTEAF
>TRBV10-2
ASRTGGVWDYGYT